This T cell receptor beta chain was captured by sequencing in a study of OX40 agonist ivuxolimab in advanced cancers. Study information: One hepatocellular carcinoma and two cutaneous melanoma patients partially responded.

TCRdb keeps only in-frame clones here, not all; method: immunoSEQ multiplex PCR. Here the sample spans 65,000 to 75,000 clones, around 87% being singletons. Exclusion of a patient followed from autoimmune disease history or systemic immunosuppression. This sample comprised CD4+ or CD8+ T cells sorted from blood, obtained in a trial of the OX40 agonist ivuxolimab. The sequence was obtained from an adult with an advanced solid tumor such as melanoma, head and neck, liver or kidney cancer.

DNA of the CDR3: TGTGCCAGCAGTGAGGACAGCAGAGAAGCTTTCTTT. It specifies CASSEDSREAFF. The rearrangement joins TRBV2 to TRBJ1-1; the D gene is possibly TRBD1 (6 bases). Trimming stripped 3 bases from V and 8 bases from J, with 10 bases between. Germline CDR1 SNHLY, CDR2 FYNNEI. The CDR3 extends over 12 amino acids.